This is a list of T cell receptor beta chains from one sample in a study of blood T cells in healthy people across ages. TCRdb independently ran MiXCR on the 5' RACE reads; one entry per CDR3 protein. In the table there are more than 800,000 distinct CDR3 sequences, about 28% of which are singletons. Sequencing input: blood. The receptors come from a woman aged 80 or over in good health. CDR3s include the opening cysteine and the closing phenylalanine or tryptophan. The D gene is left open where the match is weak. Expanded clones are given a class, and other clones once, few, many or no size at all.

many TRBJ2-1 TRBV6-2/TRBV6-3 - TGTGCCAGCAGTAAACCGGGACATCGACAGTTCTTC CASSKPGHRQFF
- TRBJ1-4 TRBV28 - TGTGCCAGCAGTTCCAACTTTGAAAAACTGTTTTTT CASSSNFEKLFF
few TRBJ2-7 TRBV3-1 - TGTGCCAGCAGCCAAGATGAGGACAGTCCTCGGCCCCCGGGTCCCACCACCTACGAGCAGTACTTC CASSQDEDSPRPPGPTTYEQYF
- TRBJ2-3 TRBV6-1 - TGTGCCAGCAGTTCGTCGACAGGACGAACAGATACGCAGTATTTT CASSSSTGRTDTQYF
many TRBJ2-5 TRBV6-2/TRBV6-3 - TGTGCCAGCACCGATGGAGGGTTAGAGACCCAGTACTTC CASTDGGLETQYF
few TRBJ2-6 TRBV2 - TGTGCCAGCAGGTTGACAGCCTCTGGGGCCAACGTCCTGACTTTC CASRLTASGANVLTF
many TRBJ2-5 TRBV6-5 TRBD2 TGTGCCAGTAGACTAGCGGGGGGGCGGGAGACCCAGTACTTC CASRLAGGRETQYF
many TRBJ2-6 TRBV28 - TGTGCCAGCAGTTTACGAGGACAGTTAGGGGCCAACGTCCTGACTTTC CASSLRGQLGANVLTF
many TRBJ2-5 TRBV3-1 TRBD2 TGTGCCAGCAGCCAAGATCGGGGTATAGCGGGGGTCTTGGAGACCCAGTACTTC CASSQDRGIAGVLETQYF
many TRBJ2-7 TRBV28 - TGTGCCAGCAGAGGGCTTCAAAGGATGGAAATCGACGAGCAGTACTTC CASRGLQRMEIDEQYF
many TRBJ2-4 TRBV7-9 - TGTGCCAGCAGCCCTCCGGGGTCGCAGGGAAACATTCAGTACTTC CASSPPGSQGNIQYF
- TRBJ1-1 TRBV2 TRBD1 TGTGCCAGCAGTCGCCGACAGGGGGGGAACACTGAAGCTTTCTTT CASSRRQGGNTEAFF
few TRBJ1-2 TRBV7-9 - TGTGCCAGCAGCTTATCGCTCGGTCGGGGCTACACCTTC CASSLSLGRGYTF
- TRBJ2-1 TRBV24-1 TRBD1 TGTGCCACCAGTGATCCGTCGGGACAGTCCTACAATGAGCAGTTCTTC CATSDPSGQSYNEQFF
many TRBJ2-1 TRBV20-1 - TGCAGTGCTAGAGGGGACGGGGGGCAATACAATGAGCAGTTCTTC CSARGDGGQYNEQFF
- TRBJ2-5 TRBV5-1 - TGCGCCAGCAGCTTGACTCTTGGCAGGGGACTCCAAGAGACCCAGTACTTC CASSLTLGRGLQETQYF
- TRBJ2-2 TRBV6-1 TRBD1 TGTGCCAGCAGTTCACAGGGGCCCACCGGGGAGCTGTTTTTT CASSSQGPTGELFF
many TRBJ2-1 TRBV7-9 - TGTGCCAGCAGCCCCGGGAGACGCAATGAGCAGTTCTTC CASSPGRRNEQFF
many TRBJ1-2 TRBV20-1 - TGCAGTGCCCCGAACCAACAGGGAGCACTTACCTACTATGGCTACACCTTC CSAPNQQGALTYYGYTF
many TRBJ2-7 TRBV6-6 TRBD2 TGTGCCAGCAGTTATGTGGGACTAGCGGGGTCCTCCTACGAGCAGTACTTC CASSYVGLAGSSYEQYF
- TRBJ2-4 TRBV4-1 TRBD1 TGCGCCAGCAGCCAAACGACAGGGCTAGCCAAAAACATTCAGTACTTC CASSQTTGLAKNIQYF
many TRBJ2-5 TRBV5-1 TRBD1 TGCGCCAGCACCATTACCGGACAGGCGGGAGAGACCCAGTACTTC CASTITGQAGETQYF
many TRBJ2-6 TRBV11-2 - TGTGCCAGCAGGAGACCGGGACATCGGCCCACTGGGGCCAACGTCCTGACTTTC CASRRPGHRPTGANVLTF
few TRBJ1-2 TRBV12-3/TRBV12-4 - TGTGCCAGCAGTTTTTCTTTCAGGAGCATTAACTATGGCTACACCTTC CASSFSFRSINYGYTF
few TRBJ1-5 TRBV2 TRBD1 TGTGCCAGCAGTGATTGGACAGGTCAGGTCCATTCGACGCATTTT CASSDWTGQVHSTHF
- TRBJ1-5 TRBV12-3/TRBV12-4 - TGTGCCAGCAGTTTAAGGGGGGCGGGTCAGCCCCAGCATTTT CASSLRGAGQPQHF
- TRBJ1-1 TRBV11-3 - TGTGCCAGCAGCGTCGCGGCAGGGGCTGGGCGCACTGAAGCTTTCTTT CASSVAAGAGRTEAFF
- TRBJ2-1 TRBV5-1 - TGCGCCAGCAGCTTGGCTGGGGTTTTGAATGAGCAGTTCTTC CASSLAGVLNEQFF
many TRBJ2-5 TRBV5-1 TRBD1 TGCGCCAGCAGCTTGGGGCAATGGACAGGGGGCCAAGAGACCCAGTACTTC CASSLGQWTGGQETQYF
many TRBJ1-2 TRBV20-1 - TGCAGTGCACCGACGGACCAGCCCTTCTATGGCTACACCTTC CSAPTDQPFYGYTF
few TRBJ2-3 TRBV5-5 - TGTGCCAGCAGCTTCCACTTAGCCACGGATACGCAGTATTTT CASSFHLATDTQYF
- TRBJ2-5 TRBV5-4 - TGTGCCAGCAGCTGGGGAACAGGGACCCAAGAGACCCAGTACTTC CASSWGTGTQETQYF
many TRBJ2-1 TRBV5-1 TRBD2 TGCGCCAGCAGCTTGATATTTAGCGGGGGGACTAGCAATGAGCAGTTCTTC CASSLIFSGGTSNEQFF
- TRBJ2-2 TRBV6-5 - TGTGCCAGCAGTTACTCTTACGGGTCGAACACCGGGGAGCTGTTTTTT CASSYSYGSNTGELFF
many TRBJ1-2 TRBV7-2 - TGTGCCAGCAGCTCACGGGACTGGGGTTCTTATGGCTACACCTTC CASSSRDWGSYGYTF
many TRBJ2-7 TRBV6-2/TRBV6-3 TRBD1 TGTGCCAGCACTCTCACCGGGACAGGGGGCGGCAAGCAGTACTTC CASTLTGTGGGKQYF
- TRBJ1-6 TRBV13 - TGTGCCAGCAGCGAACAGGGAACGGGGTCACCCCTCCACTTT CASSEQGTGSPLHF
many TRBJ2-3 TRBV6-1 - TGTGCCAGCAGTGAACACAGGGCAGATACGCAGTATTTT CASSEHRADTQYF
- TRBJ1-1 TRBV7-2 - TGTGCCAGCAGCTGGAATACAGTCACTGAAGCTTTCTTT CASSWNTVTEAFF
- TRBJ2-1 TRBV5-1 - TGCGCCAGCAGCTTGGCCGGTCTAACGAAGGAGCAGTTCTTC CASSLAGLTKEQFF
few TRBJ1-1 TRBV20-1 - TGCAGTGCTAGAGCCCTTGACAGGAACACTGAAGCTTTCTTT CSARALDRNTEAFF